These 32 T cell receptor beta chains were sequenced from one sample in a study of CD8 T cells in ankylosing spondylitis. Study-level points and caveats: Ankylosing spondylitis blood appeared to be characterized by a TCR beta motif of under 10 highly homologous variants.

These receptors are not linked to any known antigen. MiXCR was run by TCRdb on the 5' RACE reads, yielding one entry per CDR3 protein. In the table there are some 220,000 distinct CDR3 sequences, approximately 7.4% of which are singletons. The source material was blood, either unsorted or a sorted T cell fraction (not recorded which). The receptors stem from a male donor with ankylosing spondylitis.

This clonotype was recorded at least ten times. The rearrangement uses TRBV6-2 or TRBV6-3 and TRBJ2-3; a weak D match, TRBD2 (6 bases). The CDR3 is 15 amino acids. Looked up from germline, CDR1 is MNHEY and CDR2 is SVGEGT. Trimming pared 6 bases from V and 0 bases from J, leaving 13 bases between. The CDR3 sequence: CASSLGRISTDTQYF. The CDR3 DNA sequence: TGTGCCAGCAGCCTAGGGAGGATCAGCACAGATACGCAGTATTTT.

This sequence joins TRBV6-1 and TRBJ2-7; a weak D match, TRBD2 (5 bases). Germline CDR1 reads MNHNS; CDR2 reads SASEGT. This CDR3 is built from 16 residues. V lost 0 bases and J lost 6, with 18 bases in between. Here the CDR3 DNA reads TGTGCCAGCAGTGAAGCGGAGGCCCCCCTACGAGCCGAGCAGTACTTC. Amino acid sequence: CASSEAEAPLRAEQYF.

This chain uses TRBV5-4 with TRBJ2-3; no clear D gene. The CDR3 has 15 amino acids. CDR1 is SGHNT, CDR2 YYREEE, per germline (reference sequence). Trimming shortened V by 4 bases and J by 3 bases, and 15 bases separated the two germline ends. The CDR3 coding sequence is TGTGCCAGCAGCCCGGTTCGTGGAATAACAGATACGCAGTATTTT. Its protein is CASSPVRGITDTQYF.

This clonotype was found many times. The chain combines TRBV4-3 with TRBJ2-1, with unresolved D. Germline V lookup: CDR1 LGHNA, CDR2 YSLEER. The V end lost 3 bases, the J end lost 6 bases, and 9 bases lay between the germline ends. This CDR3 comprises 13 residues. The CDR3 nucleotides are TGCGCCAGCAGCCAGGGGATTACCAATGAGCAGTTCTTC. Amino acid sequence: CASSQGITNEQFF.

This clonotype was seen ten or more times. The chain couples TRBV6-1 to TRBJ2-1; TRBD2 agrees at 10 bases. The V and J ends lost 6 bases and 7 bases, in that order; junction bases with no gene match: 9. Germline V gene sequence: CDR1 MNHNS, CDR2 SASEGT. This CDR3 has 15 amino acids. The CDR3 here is CASSDSTSGANEQFF. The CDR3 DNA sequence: TGTGCCAGCAGCGACAGTACTAGCGGGGCAAATGAGCAGTTCTTC.

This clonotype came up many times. This CDR3 is CASSYTFAGAGELFF. CDR3 coding DNA: TGTGCCAGCAGTTACACTTTTGCGGGGGCCGGGGAGCTGTTTTTT. This sequence joins TRBV6-2 or TRBV6-3 and TRBJ2-2; 7 nucleotides match TRBD2. The germline CDR1 and CDR2 sequences are MNHEY and SVGEGT. The V and J ends lost 2 bases and 6 bases, in that order; junction bases with no gene match: 6. The CDR3 is made up of 15 amino acids.

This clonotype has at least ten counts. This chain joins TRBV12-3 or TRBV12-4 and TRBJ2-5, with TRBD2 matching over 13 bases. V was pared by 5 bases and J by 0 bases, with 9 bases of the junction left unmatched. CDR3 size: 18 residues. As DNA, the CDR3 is TGTGCCAGCAGTCCCGCGACTAGCGGGGGGCTGTACCAAGAGACCCAGTACTTC. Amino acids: CASSPATSGGLYQETQYF.

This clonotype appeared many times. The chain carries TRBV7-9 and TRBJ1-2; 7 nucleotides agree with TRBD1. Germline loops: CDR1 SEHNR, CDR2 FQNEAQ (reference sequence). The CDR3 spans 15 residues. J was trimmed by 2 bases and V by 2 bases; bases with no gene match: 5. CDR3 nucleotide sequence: TGTGCCAGCAGCTTATGGGAGGACAGGAACTATGGCTACACCTTC. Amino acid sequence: CASSLWEDRNYGYTF.

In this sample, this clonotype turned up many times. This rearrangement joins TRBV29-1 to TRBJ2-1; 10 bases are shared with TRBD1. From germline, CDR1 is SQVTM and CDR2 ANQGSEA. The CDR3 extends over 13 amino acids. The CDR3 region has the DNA TGCACCGTGACAGGGGGCGGTTACAATGAGCAGTTCTTC. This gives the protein CTVTGGGYNEQFF.

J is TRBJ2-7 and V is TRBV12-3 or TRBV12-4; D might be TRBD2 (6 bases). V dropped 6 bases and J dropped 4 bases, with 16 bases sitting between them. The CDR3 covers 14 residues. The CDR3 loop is CASSPGLRPYEQYF. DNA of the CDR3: TGTGCCAGCAGCCCGGGACTCCGGCCTTACGAGCAGTACTTC.

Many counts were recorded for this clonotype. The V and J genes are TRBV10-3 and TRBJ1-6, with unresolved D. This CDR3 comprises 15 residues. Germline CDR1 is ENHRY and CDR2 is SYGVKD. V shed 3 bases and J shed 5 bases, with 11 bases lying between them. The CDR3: CAISDGLINNSPLHF. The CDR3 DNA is TGTGCCATCAGTGATGGCCTTATCAATAATTCACCCCTCCACTTT.

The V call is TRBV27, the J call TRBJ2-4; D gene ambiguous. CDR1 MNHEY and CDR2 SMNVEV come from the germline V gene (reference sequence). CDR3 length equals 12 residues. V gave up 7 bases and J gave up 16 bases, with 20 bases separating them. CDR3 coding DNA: TGTGCCAGCACCTTTGCCCCCGGACGGAGCTACTTC. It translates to CASTFAPGRSYF.

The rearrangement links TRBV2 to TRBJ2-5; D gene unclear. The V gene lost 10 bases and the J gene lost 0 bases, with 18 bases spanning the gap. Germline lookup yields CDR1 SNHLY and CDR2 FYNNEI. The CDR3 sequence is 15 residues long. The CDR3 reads CANLESPRHQETQYF. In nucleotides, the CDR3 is TGTGCCAACTTAGAGTCACCCCGACACCAAGAGACCCAGTACTTC.

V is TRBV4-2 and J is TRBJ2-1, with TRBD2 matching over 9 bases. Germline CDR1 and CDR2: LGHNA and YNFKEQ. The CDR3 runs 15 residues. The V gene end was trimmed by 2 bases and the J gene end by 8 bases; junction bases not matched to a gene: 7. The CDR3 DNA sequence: TGTGCCAGCAGCCAAAGTCTAGCGGGGCTCGATGAGCAGTTCTTC. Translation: CASSQSLAGLDEQFF.

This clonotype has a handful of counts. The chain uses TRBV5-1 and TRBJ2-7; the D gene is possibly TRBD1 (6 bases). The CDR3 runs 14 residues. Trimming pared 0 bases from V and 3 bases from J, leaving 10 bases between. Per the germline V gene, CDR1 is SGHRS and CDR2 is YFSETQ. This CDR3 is CASSLEGVNYEQYF. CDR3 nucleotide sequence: TGCGCCAGCAGCTTGGAGGGGGTGAACTACGAGCAGTACTTC.

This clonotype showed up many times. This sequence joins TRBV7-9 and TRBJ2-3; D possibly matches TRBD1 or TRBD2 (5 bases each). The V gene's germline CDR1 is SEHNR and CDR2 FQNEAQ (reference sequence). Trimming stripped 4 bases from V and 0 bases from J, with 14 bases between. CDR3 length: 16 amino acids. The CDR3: CASSSTPGPSTDTQYF. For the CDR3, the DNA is TGTGCCAGCAGCTCCACACCGGGACCGAGCACAGATACGCAGTATTTT.

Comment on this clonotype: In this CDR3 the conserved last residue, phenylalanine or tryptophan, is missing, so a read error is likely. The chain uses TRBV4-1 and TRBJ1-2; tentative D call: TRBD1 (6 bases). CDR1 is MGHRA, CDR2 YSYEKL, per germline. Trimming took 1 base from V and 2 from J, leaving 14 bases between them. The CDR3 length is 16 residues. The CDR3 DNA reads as TGCGCCAGCAGCCAAGTATCTGGGGGCGCAAACTATGGCTACACCATC. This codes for CASSQVSGGANYGYTI.

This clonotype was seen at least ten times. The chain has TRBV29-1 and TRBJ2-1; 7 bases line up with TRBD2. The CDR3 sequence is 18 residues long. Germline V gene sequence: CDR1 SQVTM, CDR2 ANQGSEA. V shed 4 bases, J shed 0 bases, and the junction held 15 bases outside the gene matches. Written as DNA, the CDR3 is TGCAGCGTTGTCGGGGCGGGAGAGATATTGAGCTCCTACAATGAGCAGTTCTTC. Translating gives CSVVGAGEILSSYNEQFF.

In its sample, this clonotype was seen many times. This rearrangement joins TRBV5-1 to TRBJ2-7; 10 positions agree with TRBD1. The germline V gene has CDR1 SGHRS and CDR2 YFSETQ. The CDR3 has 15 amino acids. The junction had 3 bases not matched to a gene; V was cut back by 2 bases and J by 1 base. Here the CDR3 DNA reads TGCGCCAGCAGCTTAGGGACAGGGGCTTCCTACGAGCAGTACTTC. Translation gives CASSLGTGASYEQYF.

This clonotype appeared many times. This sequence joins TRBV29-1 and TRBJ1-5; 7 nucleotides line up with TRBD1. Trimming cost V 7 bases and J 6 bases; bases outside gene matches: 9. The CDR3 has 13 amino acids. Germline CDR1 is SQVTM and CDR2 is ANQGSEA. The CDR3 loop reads CSALTGLSQPQHF. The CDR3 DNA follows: TGCAGCGCACTGACAGGGTTGAGTCAGCCCCAGCATTTT.

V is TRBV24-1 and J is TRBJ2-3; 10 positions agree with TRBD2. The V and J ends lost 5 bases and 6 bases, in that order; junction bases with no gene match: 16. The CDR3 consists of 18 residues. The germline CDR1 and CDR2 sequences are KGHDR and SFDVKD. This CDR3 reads CATSARLNILAGYDTQYF. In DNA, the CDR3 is TGTGCCACCAGTGCCCGACTAAACATACTAGCGGGATACGATACGCAGTATTTT.

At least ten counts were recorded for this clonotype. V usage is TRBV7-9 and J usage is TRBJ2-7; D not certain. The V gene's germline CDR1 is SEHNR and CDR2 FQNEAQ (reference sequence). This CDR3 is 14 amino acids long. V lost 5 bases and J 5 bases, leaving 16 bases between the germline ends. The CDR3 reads CASSLSGWDNEQYF. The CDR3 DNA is TGTGCCAGCAGCCTTTCGGGCTGGGATAACGAGCAGTACTTC.

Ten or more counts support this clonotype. CDR3 sequence: CASSYYSFTEAFF. Here the CDR3 DNA reads TGTGCCAGCAGTTATTATAGTTTCACTGAAGCTTTCTTT. The chain links TRBV6-6 to TRBJ1-1; D unresolved. Trimming took 3 bases from V and 4 from J, leaving 9 bases between them. There are 13 residues in the CDR3. The germline gives CDR1 MNHNY, CDR2 SVGAGI (reference sequence).

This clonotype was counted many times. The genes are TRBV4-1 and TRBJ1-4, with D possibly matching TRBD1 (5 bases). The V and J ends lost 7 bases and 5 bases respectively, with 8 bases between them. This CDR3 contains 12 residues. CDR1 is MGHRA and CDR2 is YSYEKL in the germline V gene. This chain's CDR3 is CASKGINEKLFF. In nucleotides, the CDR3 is TGCGCCAGCAAGGGGATCAATGAAAAACTGTTTTTT.

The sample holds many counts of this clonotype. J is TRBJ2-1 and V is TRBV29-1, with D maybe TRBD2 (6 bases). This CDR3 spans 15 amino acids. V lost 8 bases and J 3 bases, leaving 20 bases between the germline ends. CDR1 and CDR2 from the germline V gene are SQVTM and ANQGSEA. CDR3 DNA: TGCAGCTTGAGGGGAGGAGAGGCGGACTACAATGAGCAGTTCTTC. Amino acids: CSLRGGEADYNEQFF.

The CDR3 region has the DNA TGTGCCAGCAGCGACTCGCCCTTCTACGAGCAGTACTTC. Encoded protein: CASSDSPFYEQYF. The chain links TRBV25-1 to TRBJ2-7; the D is unclear. Trimming stripped 6 bases from V and 3 bases from J, with 12 bases between. The CDR3 is 13 residues long. Germline CDR1 MGHDK, CDR2 SYGVNS.

In DNA, the CDR3 is TGCGCCAGCAGCTTGGAGTGGGACAGATCCTACGAGCAGTACTTC. Encoded protein: CASSLEWDRSYEQYF. The gene calls are TRBV5-1 and TRBJ2-7, with 7 bases matching TRBD1. CDR1 is SGHRS and CDR2 is YFSETQ in the germline V gene. This CDR3 contains 15 residues. Trimming cost V 0 bases and J 1 base; bases outside gene matches: 4.

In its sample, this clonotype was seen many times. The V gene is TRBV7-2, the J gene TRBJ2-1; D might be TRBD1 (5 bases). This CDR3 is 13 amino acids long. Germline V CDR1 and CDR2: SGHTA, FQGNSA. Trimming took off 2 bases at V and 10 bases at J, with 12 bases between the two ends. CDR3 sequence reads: CASSLQGLYEQFF. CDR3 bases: TGTGCCAGCAGCTTACAGGGTCTTTACGAGCAGTTCTTC.

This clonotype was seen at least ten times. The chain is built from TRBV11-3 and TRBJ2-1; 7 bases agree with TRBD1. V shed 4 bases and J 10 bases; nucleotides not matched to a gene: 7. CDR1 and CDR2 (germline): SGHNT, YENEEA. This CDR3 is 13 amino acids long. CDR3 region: CASSYRQGEEQFF. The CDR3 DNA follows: TGTGCCAGCAGCTATCGCCAGGGGGAAGAGCAGTTCTTC.

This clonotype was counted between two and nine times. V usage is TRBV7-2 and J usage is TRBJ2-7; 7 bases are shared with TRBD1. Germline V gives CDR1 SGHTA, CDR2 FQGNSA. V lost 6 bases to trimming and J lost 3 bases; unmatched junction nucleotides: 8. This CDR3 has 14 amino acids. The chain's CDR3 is CASRSPGQSYEQYF. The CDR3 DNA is TGTGCCAGCAGATCCCCGGGACAGAGCTACGAGCAGTACTTC.

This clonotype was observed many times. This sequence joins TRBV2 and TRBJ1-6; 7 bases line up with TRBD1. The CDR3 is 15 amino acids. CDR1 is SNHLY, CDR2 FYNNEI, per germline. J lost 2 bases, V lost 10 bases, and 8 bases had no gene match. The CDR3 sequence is CATTGRGTYNSPLHF. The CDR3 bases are TGTGCCACCACGGGCAGGGGGACCTATAATTCACCCCTCCACTTT. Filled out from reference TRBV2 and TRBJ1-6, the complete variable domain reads EPEVTQTPSHQVTQMGQEVILRCVPISNHLYFYWYRQILGQKVEFLVSFYNNEISEKSEIFDDQFSVERPDGSNFTLKIRSTKLEDSAMYFCATTGRGTYNSPLHFGNGTRLTVT.

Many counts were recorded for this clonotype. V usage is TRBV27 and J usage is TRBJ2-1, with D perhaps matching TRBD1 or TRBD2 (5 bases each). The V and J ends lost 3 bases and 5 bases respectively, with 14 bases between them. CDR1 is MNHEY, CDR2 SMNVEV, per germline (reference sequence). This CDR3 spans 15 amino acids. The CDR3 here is CASSFGTREDNEQFF. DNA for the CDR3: TGTGCCAGCAGTTTCGGGACGCGAGAAGACAATGAGCAGTTCTTC.